Here is one T cell receptor (beta chain) with its context. This entry belongs to a study of cytomegalovirus exposure and HLA in healthy donors. CDR3 size: 14 residues. The V end was cut by 7 bases, the J end by 0 bases, with 12 bases between. The germline CDR1 and CDR2 sequences are MDHEN and SYDVKM. PCR primers comprised 60 Vbeta and 13 Jbeta primers. Clones were read by immunoSEQ multiplex PCR, and TCRdb kept only the in-frame ones, dropping some. The sample lists under 140,000 clones; about three quarters were seen once. The chain joins TRBV28 to TRBJ1-2; D perhaps matches TRBD1 (6 bases). Sequenced sample: PBMCs. The clonotype was recovered from a woman in her thirties in good health and CMV-seronegative. The DNA for the CDR3 is TGTGCCAGCACTCTTGGACAGCCTAACTATGGCTACACCTTC. Translated: CASTLGQPNYGYTF.